This TCR beta chain derives from a study of blood T cell repertoires in COVID-19. The overall study: The samples span acute and convalescent COVID-19 from the United States, Italy and Spain. Sample material is recorded as cDNA or gDNA derived from T cells, B-cell-depleted T cells, or PBMCs.

V lost 6 bases, J lost 1 base, and 7 bases stayed unmatched. Germline V lookup: CDR1 SQVTM, CDR2 ANQGSEA. The CDR3 loop spans 14 amino acids. The table came from immunoSEQ multiplex PCR; TCRdb's copy has only in-frame clones and leaves some out. The sample shows about 180,000 clones, about 86% of them seen only once. V usage is TRBV29-1 and J usage is TRBJ1-1, with 8 nucleotides matching TRBD1. This TCR came from a woman in her 30s with active or convalescent COVID-19. The specimen sequenced was peripheral blood. The chain's CDR3 is CSVGPGTGNTEAFF. CDR3 bases: TGCAGCGTCGGCCCCGGGACAGGGAACACTGAAGCTTTCTTT.